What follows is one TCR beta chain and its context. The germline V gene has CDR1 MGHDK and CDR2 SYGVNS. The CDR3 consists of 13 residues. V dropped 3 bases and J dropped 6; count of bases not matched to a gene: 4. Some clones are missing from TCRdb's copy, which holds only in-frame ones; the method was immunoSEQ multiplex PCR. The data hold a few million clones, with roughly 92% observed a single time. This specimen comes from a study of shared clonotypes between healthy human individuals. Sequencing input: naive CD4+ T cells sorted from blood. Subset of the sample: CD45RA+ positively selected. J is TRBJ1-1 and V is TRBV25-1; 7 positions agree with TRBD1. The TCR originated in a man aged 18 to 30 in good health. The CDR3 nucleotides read TGTGCCAGCAGTGAGGTAGGGGGCTCTGAAGCTTTCTTT. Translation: CASSEVGGSEAFF.